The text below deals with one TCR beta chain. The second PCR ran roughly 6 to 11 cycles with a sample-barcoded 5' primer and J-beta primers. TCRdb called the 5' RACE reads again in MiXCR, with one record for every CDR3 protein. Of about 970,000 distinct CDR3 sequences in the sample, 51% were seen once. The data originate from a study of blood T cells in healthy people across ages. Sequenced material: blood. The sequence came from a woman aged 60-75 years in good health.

This CDR3 is CSAIDAGTQETQYF. The CDR3 coding sequence is TGCAGTGCAATCGATGCCGGGACTCAAGAGACCCAGTACTTC. The chain combines TRBV20-1 with TRBJ2-5, with TRBD2 as a possible D gene (6 bases). Germline V gene lookup returns CDR1 DFQATT and CDR2 SNEGSKA (reference sequence). V gave up 6 bases and J gave up 2 bases, with 16 bases separating them. This CDR3 region has 14 residues.